This is a list of T cell receptor beta chains from one sample in a study of beta chain features in type 1 diabetes. Measured with immunoSEQ multiplex PCR; TCRdb has only the in-frame clones, and not every one. The data contain about 150,000 clones, around 10% of them singletons. Sequencing used central memory CD4+ T cells from blood. These receptors all come from a man aged 18 to 30 in good health. The CDR3 runs from the conserved cysteine through the conserved F or W. D genes are given only for firm matches. Clone size, where shown, is once, few, many, or a class for clones that have expanded.

V: TRBV6-1
D: -
size: once
J: TRBJ1-2
CDR3: CASSEGTSGNYGYTF
DNA: TGTGCCAGCAGTGAAGGGACCTCAGGAAACTATGGCTACACCTTC

V: TRBV9
D: TRBD1
size: -
J: TRBJ1-2
CDR3: CASSPPGGYGYTF
DNA: TGTGCCAGCAGCCCCCCAGGGGGCTATGGCTACACCTTC

V: TRBV11-3
D: -
size: many
J: TRBJ2-5
CDR3: CASSFGETQYF
DNA: TGTGCCAGCAGCTTTGGCGAGACCCAGTACTTC

V: TRBV28
D: -
size: few
J: TRBJ2-6
CDR3: CASSLRGNVLTF
DNA: TGTGCCAGCAGTTTAAGGGGAAACGTCCTGACTTTC

V: TRBV30
D: TRBD1
size: -
J: TRBJ2-1
CDR3: CAWTAGTGFEQFF
DNA: TGTGCCTGGACCGCTGGGACAGGGTTTGAGCAGTTCTTC

V: TRBV27
D: TRBD1
size: -
J: TRBJ1-2
CDR3: CASSRDRGMFGYTF
DNA: TGTGCCAGCAGTAGGGACAGGGGGATGTTTGGCTACACCTTC

V: TRBV28
D: TRBD2
size: -
J: TRBJ2-7
CDR3: CASSPQREGVREQYF
DNA: TGTGCCAGCAGTCCCCAGCGGGAGGGGGTACGCGAGCAGTACTTC

V: TRBV28
D: -
size: -
J: TRBJ1-2
CDR3: CASLPPERYGYTF
DNA: TGTGCCAGCCTACCCCCGGAGCGGTATGGCTACACCTTC

V: TRBV9
D: TRBD1
size: once
J: TRBJ1-1
CDR3: CASSAGQGVRAFF
DNA: TGTGCCAGCAGCGCGGGACAGGGGGTTCGAGCTTTCTTT

V: TRBV9
D: -
size: -
J: TRBJ2-3
CDR3: CASSASTDTQYF
DNA: TGTGCCAGCAGCGCCAGCACAGATACGCAGTATTTT

V: TRBV9
D: -
size: few
J: TRBJ2-5
CDR3: CASTRSGTGQETQYF
DNA: TGTGCCAGCACCCGTAGTGGGACGGGGCAAGAGACCCAGTACTTC

V: TRBV30
D: -
size: -
J: TRBJ1-1
CDR3: CAWSRVGSMNTEAFF
DNA: TGTGCCTGGAGTAGAGTGGGCAGCATGAACACTGAAGCTTTCTTT

V: TRBV5-4
D: -
size: many
J: TRBJ2-3
CDR3: CASSLYLDTQYF
DNA: TGTGCCAGCAGCTTGTATCTGGATACGCAGTATTTT

V: TRBV7-9
D: -
size: few
J: TRBJ1-4
CDR3: CASSPNINEKLFF
DNA: TGTGCCAGCAGCCCTAACATCAATGAAAAACTGTTTTTT

V: TRBV7-2
D: TRBD1
size: few
J: TRBJ1-2
CDR3: CASSLSGTGRPISYGYTF
DNA: TGTGCCAGCAGCTTATCCGGGACAGGACGACCAATTTCCTATGGCTACACCTTC

V: TRBV7-2
D: TRBD1
size: few
J: TRBJ1-2
CDR3: CASSLDRGNYGYTF
DNA: TGTGCCAGCAGCTTAGACAGGGGAAACTATGGCTACACCTTC

V: TRBV7-3
D: -
size: -
J: TRBJ2-2
CDR3: CASSLMEGANTGELFF
DNA: TGTGCCAGCAGCTTAATGGAAGGGGCCAACACCGGGGAGCTGTTTTTT

V: TRBV6-5
D: TRBD1
size: many
J: TRBJ1-2
CDR3: CASRRQGGYTF
DNA: TGTGCCAGCCGGCGACAGGGTGGCTACACCTTC

V: TRBV6-6
D: TRBD1
size: -
J: TRBJ1-5
CDR3: CASLGQGNQPQHF
DNA: TGTGCCAGCCTGGGACAGGGGAATCAGCCCCAGCATTTT

V: TRBV19
D: -
size: few
J: TRBJ2-4
CDR3: CASGQTKNIQYF
DNA: TGTGCCAGTGGGCAGACCAAAAACATTCAGTACTTC

V: TRBV30
D: -
size: -
J: TRBJ1-5
CDR3: CAWGRGSNQPQHF
DNA: TGTGCCTGGGGGAGGGGAAGCAATCAGCCCCAGCATTTT

V: TRBV6-4
D: -
size: once
J: TRBJ1-6
CDR3: CASRGSGNSPLHF
DNA: TGTGCCAGCAGGGGTAGTGGTAATTCACCCCTCCACTTT

V: TRBV29-1
D: -
size: -
J: TRBJ2-1
CDR3: CSVGERGQRNEQFF
DNA: TGCAGCGTTGGAGAACGCGGGCAGAGGAATGAGCAGTTCTTC

V: TRBV7-7
D: -
size: -
J: TRBJ2-2
CDR3: CASSSLGGNTGELFF
DNA: TGTGCTAGCAGCTCTCTGGGGGGAAACACCGGGGAGCTGTTTTTT

V: TRBV6-5
D: -
size: -
J: TRBJ2-4
CDR3: CASKEIAKNIQYF
DNA: TGTGCCAGCAAGGAAATAGCCAAAAACATTCAGTACTTC

V: TRBV9
D: TRBD1
size: -
J: TRBJ1-5
CDR3: CASSVEDRDQPQHF
DNA: TGTGCCAGCAGCGTGGAGGACAGGGATCAGCCCCAGCATTTT

V: TRBV10-3
D: TRBD2
size: few
J: TRBJ2-1
CDR3: CAISKRETHNEQFF
DNA: TGTGCCATCAGTAAGCGGGAGACCCACAATGAGCAGTTCTTC

V: TRBV5-1
D: TRBD2
size: -
J: TRBJ2-7
CDR3: CASRLMVAGTYEQYF
DNA: TGCGCCAGCAGGCTGATGGTAGCGGGCACCTACGAGCAGTACTTC

V: TRBV15
D: -
size: few
J: TRBJ2-3
CDR3: CATSRESDTQYF
DNA: TGTGCCACCAGCAGGGAATCAGATACGCAGTATTTT

V: TRBV29-1
D: -
size: many
J: TRBJ1-4
CDR3: CSVSRGGGEKLFF
DNA: TGCAGCGTATCCCGGGGTGGAGGGGAAAAACTGTTTTTT

V: TRBV7-9
D: -
size: few
J: TRBJ1-3
CDR3: CASSLYGARLGNTIYF
DNA: TGTGCCAGCAGCTTATATGGGGCGCGGCTAGGAAACACCATATATTTT

V: TRBV7-2
D: -
size: -
J: TRBJ1-1
CDR3: CASSPYSNTEAFF
DNA: TGTGCCAGCAGCCCCTACTCGAACACTGAAGCTTTCTTT

V: TRBV5-1
D: -
size: few
J: TRBJ2-7
CDR3: CASSLPTIGGEQYF
DNA: TGCGCCAGCAGCTTGCCGACTATTGGGGGCGAGCAGTACTTC

V: TRBV6-5
D: -
size: many
J: TRBJ2-3
CDR3: CASSYRRVTDTQYF
DNA: TGTGCCAGCAGTTATCGCAGGGTCACAGATACGCAGTATTTT

V: TRBV28
D: TRBD1
size: -
J: TRBJ2-3
CDR3: CATYDRAGTDTQYF
DNA: TGTGCCACTTACGACAGGGCTGGCACAGATACGCAGTATTTT

V: TRBV7-2
D: TRBD1
size: -
J: TRBJ2-5
CDR3: CASSRGQKETQYF
DNA: TGTGCCAGCAGCCGGGGACAGAAAGAGACCCAGTACTTC

V: TRBV7-2
D: -
size: -
J: TRBJ2-5
CDR3: CASSPTMYQETQYF
DNA: TGTGCCAGCAGCCCGACCATGTACCAAGAGACCCAGTACTTC

V: TRBV7-6
D: -
size: few
J: TRBJ1-1
CDR3: CASSLEPVTEAFF
DNA: TGTGCCAGCAGCTTAGAACCGGTCACTGAAGCTTTCTTT